A selection of T cell receptor beta chains follows, all from one sample in a study of blood T cells in healthy people across ages. TCRdb independently ran MiXCR on the 5' RACE reads; one entry per CDR3 protein. The table lists 500,000 to 550,000 distinct CDR3 sequences, around 24% of them singletons, with just under 9% in the top ten. This sample also belongs to another study, concerning T cells of mothers and their children.

What was sequenced was blood. The receptors shown here come from a boy aged 10-17 years in good health. Each CDR3 is given with its conserved first and last residue. The order of the fields is CDR3 protein, CDR3 DNA, D gene, clone size, J gene, V gene. The D gene is left open where the match is weak. A row's size may be missing; if present it is once, few, many or a size class.

CASSQVGSTSGIVGANVLTF	TGCGCCAGCAGCCAAGTCGGTTCGACTAGCGGGATCGTGGGGGCCAACGTCCTGACTTTC	TRBD2	NA	TRBJ2-6	TRBV4-1
CASSLATALAKNIQYF	TGTGCCAGCAGCTTGGCTACTGCCCTAGCCAAAAACATTCAGTACTTC	NA	few	TRBJ2-4	TRBV5-5
CASSDRTSGYYNEQFF	TGTGCCAGCAGTGATCGGACCAGCGGTTACTACAATGAGCAGTTCTTC	NA	NA	TRBJ2-1	TRBV12-3/TRBV12-4
CASSQWWDTQETQYF	TGTGCCAGCAGCCAGTGGTGGGACACCCAAGAGACCCAGTACTTC	NA	NA	TRBJ2-5	TRBV3-1
CASSQEAAEGPASSRTYEQYF	TGTGCCAGCAGCCAAGAGGCCGCCGAAGGGCCGGCCTCCTCGAGAACCTACGAGCAGTACTTC	NA	few	TRBJ2-7	TRBV3-1
CASSLERNPGGEKLFF	TGTGCCAGCAGCTTAGAACGAAACCCCGGGGGCGAAAAACTGTTTTTT	NA	NA	TRBJ1-4	TRBV11-2
CASSVAGTLGATDTQYF	TGTGCCAGCAGCGTAGCTGGAACCCTTGGTGCCACAGATACGCAGTATTTT	NA	few	TRBJ2-3	TRBV9
CASSPGTGAPETQYF	TGCGCCAGCAGCCCCGGGACAGGGGCACCGGAGACCCAGTACTTC	TRBD1	NA	TRBJ2-5	TRBV4-1
CASSEISSGSLSYNEQFF	TGTGCCAGCAGTGAAATAAGTAGCGGGAGTCTCTCCTACAATGAGCAGTTCTTC	TRBD2	few	TRBJ2-1	TRBV25-1
CASSFFKDGSYEQYF	TGTGCCAGCAGCTTTTTCAAGGACGGATCCTACGAGCAGTACTTC	NA	NA	TRBJ2-7	TRBV7-9
CASRQTVSGANVLTF	TGTGCCAGCAGACAGACCGTATCTGGGGCCAACGTCCTGACTTTC	NA	few	TRBJ2-6	TRBV7-8
CASSYGQGVVGEQYF	TGTGCCAGCAGTTACGGGCAGGGGGTCGTCGGCGAGCAGTACTTC	TRBD1	NA	TRBJ2-7	TRBV6-2/TRBV6-3
CSAEAGSYEQYF	TGCAGTGCCGAAGCGGGCTCCTACGAGCAGTACTTC	NA	NA	TRBJ2-7	TRBV20-1
CASSQDSAGGPHYTDTQYF	TGTGCTAGCAGCCAAGATTCAGCGGGGGGCCCCCATTACACAGATACGCAGTATTTT	TRBD2	few	TRBJ2-3	TRBV3-1
CASSLAGGGSRNEKLFF	TGTGCCAGCAGCTTAGCGGGCGGGGGGAGTAGGAATGAAAAACTGTTTTTT	NA	NA	TRBJ1-4	TRBV7-2
CASSLTGRIETQYF	TGTGCCAGCAGTCTGACAGGAAGGATAGAGACCCAGTACTTC	NA	NA	TRBJ2-5	TRBV12-3/TRBV12-4
CSANLALTSENYEQYF	TGCAGTGCTAACCTTGCATTGACTAGCGAAAACTACGAGCAGTACTTC	TRBD2	few	TRBJ2-7	TRBV20-1
CSASRTSGVYEQFF	TGCAGTGCTAGCCGGACTAGCGGGGTCTATGAGCAGTTCTTC	TRBD2	NA	TRBJ2-1	TRBV20-1
CAVRWTSGYEQYF	TGTGCCGTTAGATGGACTAGCGGATACGAGCAGTACTTC	TRBD2	NA	TRBJ2-7	TRBV28
CASSSQRGQQSDEQYF	TGCGCCAGCAGCTCCCAACGTGGACAGCAGTCCGACGAGCAGTACTTC	NA	few	TRBJ2-7	TRBV5-1
CASTPSGLINTGELFF	TGTGCCAGCACCCCCTCGGGGCTGATTAACACCGGGGAGCTGTTTTTT	NA	few	TRBJ2-2	TRBV28
CASSHPRTSGRFYNEQFF	TGTGCCAGCAGCCACCCGCGGACTAGCGGGAGGTTCTACAATGAGCAGTTCTTC	TRBD2	NA	TRBJ2-1	TRBV9
CASSLIGSLQETQYF	TGTGCCAGCAGCTTAATTGGGTCGTTACAAGAGACCCAGTACTTC	NA	NA	TRBJ2-5	TRBV7-3
CATGPGPWQGTQETQYF	TGTGCCACCGGACCGGGCCCTTGGCAGGGAACCCAAGAGACCCAGTACTTC	NA	many	TRBJ2-5	TRBV24-1
CASSQGTGPSYEQYF	TGTGCCAGCAGCCAGGGGACAGGGCCCTCCTACGAGCAGTACTTC	TRBD1	NA	TRBJ2-7	TRBV6-5
CASRRQGMNTEAFF	TGTGCCAGCAGACGACAGGGGATGAACACTGAAGCTTTCTTT	TRBD1	NA	TRBJ1-1	TRBV6-5
CASSILIARSSYNEQFF	TGTGCCAGCAGTATCCTTATAGCGAGGAGCTCCTACAATGAGCAGTTCTTC	NA	few	TRBJ2-1	TRBV28
CSVVGTRGTGQETQYF	TGCAGCGTTGTGGGAACCCGGGGGACAGGACAAGAGACCCAGTACTTC	TRBD1	NA	TRBJ2-5	TRBV29-1
CASSRGTSGLYGGTDTQYF	TGTGCCAGCAGTCGTGGAACTAGCGGGCTTTACGGAGGCACAGATACGCAGTATTTT	TRBD2	few	TRBJ2-3	TRBV2
CASSQDRQGDSYEQYF	TGCGCCAGCAGCCAAGATCGACAGGGTGACTCCTACGAGCAGTACTTC	TRBD1	NA	TRBJ2-7	TRBV4-1
CASSLGQLSTDTQYF	TGTGCCAGCAGCCTAGGGCAGCTTAGCACAGATACGCAGTATTTT	NA	many	TRBJ2-3	TRBV28
CASSKEGESSYEQYF	TGTGCCAGCAGCAAGGAGGGGGAGAGCTCCTACGAGCAGTACTTC	NA	NA	TRBJ2-7	TRBV4-2
CASSSRGGREGVKNIQYF	TGTGCCAGCAGTTCCCGCGGAGGGCGGGAGGGTGTCAAAAACATTCAGTACTTC	TRBD2	NA	TRBJ2-4	TRBV12-3/TRBV12-4
CSARLAGGSYEQYF	TGCAGCGCCAGACTAGCGGGAGGCTCCTACGAGCAGTACTTC	TRBD2	few	TRBJ2-7	TRBV29-1
CSACSSGGHYEQYF	TGCAGTGCTTGTTCTAGCGGGGGACACTACGAGCAGTACTTC	TRBD2	NA	TRBJ2-7	TRBV20-1
CASSERASYNEQFF	TGTGCCAGCAGTGAGCGGGCATCCTACAATGAGCAGTTCTTC	NA	once	TRBJ2-1	TRBV27
CASSSAGLYSNQPQHF	TGTGCCAGCAGTAGCGCGGGACTCTATAGCAATCAGCCCCAGCATTTT	NA	few	TRBJ1-5	TRBV28
CASSLAGISEAFF	TGTGCCAGCAGCTTGGCTGGGATCTCTGAAGCTTTCTTT	NA	NA	TRBJ1-1	TRBV5-6
CASSYARGQFF	TGTGCCAGCAGTTACGCGCGGGGGCAGTTCTTC	NA	few	TRBJ2-1	TRBV6-2/TRBV6-3
CASSAPTDWSSGANVLTF	TGTGCCAGCAGTGCCCCTACCGACTGGAGCTCTGGGGCCAACGTCCTGACTTTC	NA	NA	TRBJ2-6	TRBV2
CASRDSGRAYEQYF	TGTGCCAGCAGAGATAGCGGGAGGGCCTACGAGCAGTACTTC	TRBD2	NA	TRBJ2-7	TRBV6-1
CASSLRSQEFF	TGTGCCAGCAGTTTACGGAGCCAAGAGTTCTTC	NA	few	TRBJ2-5	TRBV28
CASSDVTGGPEEQYF	TGTGCCAGCAGCGACGTAACAGGGGGCCCTGAGGAGCAGTACTTC	TRBD1	NA	TRBJ2-7	TRBV7-9
CASSYLGYNEQFF	TGTGCCAGCAGTTACTTGGGGTACAATGAGCAGTTCTTC	NA	few	TRBJ2-1	TRBV6-2/TRBV6-3
CSARARGRGEAFF	TGCAGTGCTAGGGCCAGGGGGAGGGGTGAAGCTTTCTTT	TRBD1	NA	TRBJ1-1	TRBV20-1
CASSPIGTGSYNEQFF	TGTGCCAGCAGCCCGATCGGGACAGGGTCTTACAATGAGCAGTTCTTC	TRBD1	few	TRBJ2-1	TRBV7-3
CASSLATSGSGTGELFF	TGTGCCAGCAGTTTGGCCACTAGCGGGAGTGGCACCGGGGAGCTGTTTTTT	TRBD2	NA	TRBJ2-2	TRBV28